This entry describes one T cell receptor (beta chain). What it binds is not known. CDR3 length: 15 residues. The V gene end was trimmed by 4 bases and the J gene end by 3 bases; junction bases not matched to a gene: 1. From germline, CDR1 is MNHEY and CDR2 SVGAGI. The data derive from a study of cytomegalovirus exposure and HLA in healthy donors. Study results and limitations: Indistinguishability led to the exclusion of some V segments, TRBV6-2 and TRBV6-3 included. Common viral pathogens were later found to be apparently linked to several of the most significant clusters.

Primers included in the PCR were 60 Vbeta and 13 Jbeta primers. Some clones are missing from TCRdb's copy, which holds only in-frame ones; the method was immunoSEQ multiplex PCR. The record lists 130,000 to 150,000 clones, of which the ten most abundant hold about 2.5%. The chain is built from TRBV6-5 and TRBJ2-5; TRBD2 matches at 14 bases. The sequenced sample was PBMCs. This clonotype originated in a man in his forties in good health and CMV-seronegative. The CDR3 DNA follows: TGTGCCAGCAGTTGGGGACTAGCGGGGGAAGAGACCCAGTACTTC. Translated: CASSWGLAGEETQYF.